These 23 T cell receptor beta chains were sequenced from one sample in a study of blood T cell repertoires in COVID-19. Assay: immunoSEQ multiplex PCR; the TCRdb copy retains only in-frame clones and omits some. The sample includes 60,000 to 85,000 clones, 75% to 90% of them seen just once. Sequencing was carried out using peripheral blood. Receptors were obtained from a human donor in a cohort sampled during active COVID-19.

The V gene is TRBV27, the J gene TRBJ2-6; no reliable D call. Germline assignment: CDR1 MNHEY and CDR2 SMNVEV (reference sequence). The CDR3 has 14 amino acids. V was trimmed by 8 bases and J by 0 bases, leaving 8 bases between them. CDR3 nucleotides: TGTGCCAGCCGACGGGTCTCTGGGGCCAACGTCCTGACTTTC. Translated, it gives CASRRVSGANVLTF. Full variable domain (remainder filled in from reference TRBV27 and TRBJ2-6): EAQVTQNPRYLITVTGKKLTVTCSQNMNHEYMSWYRQDPGLGLRQIYYSMNVEVTDKGDVPEGYKVSRKEKRNFPLILESPSPNQTSLYFCASRRVSGANVLTFGAGSRLTVL.

The chain is built from TRBV28 and TRBJ1-1; D is unresolved. This CDR3 spans 11 amino acids. Germline assignment: CDR1 MDHEN and CDR2 SYDVKM. V lost 7 bases and J lost 8, with 11 bases in between. In DNA, the CDR3 is TGTGCCAGCACGCAGGCCCGGGAAGCTTTCTTT. Its protein is CASTQAREAFF. Based on the CDR3 plus reference TRBV28 and TRBJ1-1, the full variable domain is DVKVTQSSRYLVKRTGEKVFLECVQDMDHENMFWYRQDPGLGLRLIYFSYDVKMKEKGDIPEGYSVSREKKERFSLILESASTNQTSMYLCASTQAREAFFGQGTRLTVV.

Comment on this clone: This CDR3 is also generated by other DNA sequences in the sample. The chain joins TRBV6-4 to TRBJ2-1; D may be TRBD2 (6 bases). With 0 bases removed from V and 4 bases from J, the gap between germline ends came to 13 bases. CDR3 length equals 16 residues. CDR1 is MRHNA, CDR2 SNTAGT, per germline. CDR3 in DNA: TGTGCCAGCAGTGACTCGGGGGGTGGAGGGTACAATGAGCAGTTCTTC. It is translated as CASSDSGGGGYNEQFF.

This rearrangement joins TRBV7-2 to TRBJ1-2; TRBD1 might be the D (5 bases). V was pared by 5 bases and J by 1 base, with 8 bases between. There are 13 residues in the CDR3. The V gene's germline CDR1 is SGHTA and CDR2 FQGNSA. CDR3 DNA: TGTGCCAGCAGCCAAGACAGTAACTATGGCTACACCTTC. Its protein product is CASSQDSNYGYTF.

The rearrangement links TRBV5-5 to TRBJ2-5; unclear D gene. V was clipped by 0 bases and J by 5 bases, with 14 bases between them. In germline, CDR1 is SGHKS, CDR2 YYEKEE (reference sequence). CDR3 length: 15 amino acids. The CDR3 region is CASSLELSQKETQYF. In nucleotides, the CDR3 is TGTGCCAGCAGCTTGGAGTTAAGTCAGAAGGAGACCCAGTACTTC. Full variable domain (rest looked up from reference TRBV5-5 and TRBJ2-5): DAGVTQSPTHLIKTRGQQVTLRCSPISGHKSVSWYQQVLGQGPQFIFQYYEKEERGRGNFPDRFSARQFPNYSSELNVNALLLGDSALYLCASSLELSQKETQYFGPGTRLLVL.

The chain joins TRBV6-2 or TRBV6-3 to TRBJ2-7, with D perhaps TRBD2 (7 bases). The CDR3 sequence is 17 residues long. Germline-derived CDR1 and CDR2 are MNHEY and SVGEGT. V lost 2 bases and J lost 3, with 20 bases in between. CDR3 nucleotide sequence: TGTGCCAGCAGTTACAAGGGAACTAGGGGGGGCCTCTACGAGCAGTACTTC. Encoded protein: CASSYKGTRGGLYEQYF.

V usage is TRBV3-1 (or the pseudogene TRBV3-2) and J usage is TRBJ2-2, with 8 positions matching TRBD1. This CDR3 spans 14 amino acids. The germline V gene encodes CDR1 LGHDT and CDR2 YNNKEL (reference sequence). After removal of 2 bases from V and 4 bases from J, the junction contained 0 bases not matched to a gene. The CDR3 nucleotides are TGTGCCAGCAGCCAAACAGGGGGCACCGGGGAGCTGTTTTTT. It yields the protein CASSQTGGTGELFF.

This chain joins TRBV30 and TRBJ1-5; D call uncertain. V was pared by 5 bases and J by 10 bases, with 24 bases between. CDR1 is GTSNPN, CDR2 SVGIG, per germline (reference sequence). CDR3 length equals 15 residues. CDR3 in DNA: TGTGCCTGGGCCCGGGCCGATGGTGGAGGCGGACCCCAGCATTTT. Amino acids: CAWARADGGGGPQHF.

This sequence joins TRBV30 and TRBJ2-3; tentatively, D is TRBD1 (6 bases). The CDR3 extends over 12 amino acids. Germline V gene lookup returns CDR1 GTSNPN and CDR2 SVGIG (reference sequence). V lost 2 bases to trimming and J lost 5 bases, with 8 bases between them. The CDR3 sequence: CAWSPGVDTQYF. The CDR3, as DNA: TGTGCCTGGAGTCCAGGGGTAGATACGCAGTATTTT.

The rearrangement uses TRBV6-5 and TRBJ1-2, with unresolved D. Germline lookup yields CDR1 MNHEY and CDR2 SVGAGI. V dropped 5 bases and J dropped 1 base, with 2 bases sitting between them. The CDR3 spans 11 residues. The CDR3 region is CASSLNYGYTF. DNA for the CDR3: TGTGCCAGCAGTCTTAACTATGGCTACACCTTC.

The rearrangement joins TRBV4-2 to TRBJ1-6; TRBD1 is a possible D gene (5 bases). V was shortened by 0 bases and J by 6 bases, with 12 bases between the two germline ends. Per the germline V gene, CDR1 is LGHNA and CDR2 is YNFKEQ. The length of the CDR3 is 16 residues. CDR3 coding DNA: TGTGCCAGCAGCCAAGATCCGGGCAGGGCTAATTCACCCCTCCACTTT. Translated, it gives CASSQDPGRANSPLHF.

V is TRBV5-1 and J is TRBJ1-1, with TRBD1 matching 9 bases. V shed 4 bases and J 6 bases; nucleotides not matched to a gene: 7. Germline V gene lookup returns CDR1 SGHRS and CDR2 YFSETQ. The CDR3 sequence is 14 residues long. The CDR3 loop is CASSSTGGDAEAFF. The CDR3 DNA follows: TGCGCCAGCAGCAGTACAGGGGGCGACGCTGAAGCTTTCTTT.

The J gene is TRBJ1-4, the V gene TRBV4-1; 8 bases fit TRBD1. Trimming at V came to 3 bases and at J to 7 bases, leaving 7 bases not matched to a gene. This CDR3 is built from 15 residues. The germline V gene encodes CDR1 MGHRA and CDR2 YSYEKL. In DNA, the CDR3 is TGCGCCAGCAGCCACTCAGGGGGCTGGGGTGAAAAACTGTTTTTT. Encoded protein: CASSHSGGWGEKLFF.

V gene TRBV20-1 combines with J gene TRBJ2-3; D is perhaps TRBD2 (6 bases). V shed 3 bases and J shed 4 bases, with 11 bases lying between them. The CDR3 spans 13 residues. CDR1 is DFQATT, CDR2 SNEGSKA, per germline (reference sequence). CDR3 sequence (DNA): TGCAGTGCTAGTAGTAGACTAGCAGATACGCAGTATTTT. It codes for CSASSRLADTQYF.

The chain has TRBV6-5 and TRBJ2-5; D is ambiguous. The germline gives CDR1 MNHEY, CDR2 SVGAGI. Trimming pared 2 bases from V and 7 bases from J, leaving 11 bases between. CDR3 size: 13 residues. The CDR3, as DNA: TGTGCCAGCAGTTACGGCACAGTTAGGACCCAGTACTTC. This gives the protein CASSYGTVRTQYF.

The chain recombines TRBV6-5 with TRBJ2-5; D might be TRBD1 (6 bases). The V and J ends lost 6 bases and 5 bases respectively, with 13 bases between them. Germline assignment: CDR1 MNHEY and CDR2 SVGAGI. The CDR3 runs to 13 residues. The CDR3 here is CASSNRERETQYF. The CDR3 region has the DNA TGTGCCAGCAGCAACAGGGAGCGGGAGACCCAGTACTTC.

This chain joins TRBV5-4 and TRBJ1-1; 9 nucleotides match TRBD1. The CDR3 is 14 residues long. Trimming at V came to 4 bases and at J to 3 bases, leaving 4 bases not matched to a gene. Germline V gene lookup returns CDR1 SGHNT and CDR2 YYREEE (reference sequence). Here the CDR3 DNA reads TGTGCCAGCAGCCCCGGACAGGGGTACACTGAAGCTTTCTTT. This codes for CASSPGQGYTEAFF.

V and J are TRBV5-4 and TRBJ1-6, with 10 bases aligning to TRBD1. The CDR3 totals 17 residues. Trimming at V came to 4 bases and at J to 0 bases, leaving 4 bases not matched to a gene. CDR1 and CDR2 (germline): SGHNT, YYREEE (reference sequence). The CDR3 bases are TGTGCCAGCAGCACCGGACAGGGGGGCTCCTATAATTCACCCCTCCACTTT. This sequence encodes CASSTGQGGSYNSPLHF.

This clone has just a few counts. This rearrangement joins TRBV9 to TRBJ1-1, with a possible D match to TRBD1 (6 bases). This CDR3 has 13 residues. From germline, CDR1 is SGDLS and CDR2 YYNGEE. V was shortened by 0 bases and J by 6 bases, with 9 bases between the two germline ends. CDR3 coding DNA: TGTGCCAGCAGCGTAGGGACAGCTTCTGAAGCTTTCTTT. Protein product: CASSVGTASEAFF.

The chain joins TRBV28 to TRBJ1-6; D perhaps matches TRBD1 (5 bases). With 1 base removed from V and 9 bases from J, the gap between germline ends came to 10 bases. CDR1 MDHEN and CDR2 SYDVKM come from the germline V gene. There are 14 residues in the CDR3. CDR3 DNA: TGTGCCAGCAGTTTATTGGGGGGGAGTTCACCCCTCCACTTT. This encodes CASSLLGGSSPLHF.

The rearrangement links TRBV28 to TRBJ2-1, with 8 bases lining up with TRBD2. The trim removed 5 bases at V and 0 bases at J, leaving 6 bases unmatched. Germline CDR1 reads MDHEN; CDR2 reads SYDVKM. The CDR3 is made up of 16 amino acids. The CDR3 nucleotides read TGTGCCAGCAGTCCCCATAGCGGGAACTCCTACAATGAGCAGTTCTTC. Translating it yields CASSPHSGNSYNEQFF.

This chain uses TRBV13 with TRBJ2-2, with 7 nucleotides matching TRBD2. The germline gives CDR1 PRHDT, CDR2 FYEKMQ (reference sequence). The CDR3 runs to 16 residues. V was clipped by 5 bases and J by 0 bases; unmatched bases: 6. Here the CDR3 reads CASSPVGGANTGELFF. CDR3 nucleotides: TGTGCCAGCAGCCCAGTGGGGGGGGCGAACACCGGGGAGCTGTTTTTT.

The J gene is TRBJ2-1, the V gene TRBV7-9; 10 bases are shared with TRBD2. Trimming removed 4 bases from V and 4 bases from J; junction bases left unmatched: 4. Germline CDR1 SEHNR, CDR2 FQNEAQ (reference sequence). This CDR3 contains 15 residues. The CDR3 loop is CASSSSGGVYNEQFF. The DNA for the CDR3 is TGTGCCAGCAGCTCCAGCGGGGGGGTATACAATGAGCAGTTCTTC.